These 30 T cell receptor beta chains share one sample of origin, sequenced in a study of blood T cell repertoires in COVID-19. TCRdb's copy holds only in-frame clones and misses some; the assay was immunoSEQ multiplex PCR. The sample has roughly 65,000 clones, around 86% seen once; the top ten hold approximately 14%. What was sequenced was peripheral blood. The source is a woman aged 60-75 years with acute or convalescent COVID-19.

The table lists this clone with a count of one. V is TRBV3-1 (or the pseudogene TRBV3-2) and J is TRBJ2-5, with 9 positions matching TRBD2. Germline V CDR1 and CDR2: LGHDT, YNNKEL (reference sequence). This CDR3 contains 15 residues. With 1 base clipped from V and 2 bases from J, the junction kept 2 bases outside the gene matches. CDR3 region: CASSQGAGGQETQYF. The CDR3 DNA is TGTGCCAGCAGCCAAGGGGCGGGGGGGCAAGAGACCCAGTACTTC.

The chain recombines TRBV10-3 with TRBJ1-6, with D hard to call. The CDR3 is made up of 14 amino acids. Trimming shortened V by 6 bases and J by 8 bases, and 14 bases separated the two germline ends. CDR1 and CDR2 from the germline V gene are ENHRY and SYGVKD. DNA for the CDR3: TGTGCCATCAGCCTGCCGGGTGGTTATTCACCCCTCCACTTT. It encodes CAISLPGGYSPLHF.

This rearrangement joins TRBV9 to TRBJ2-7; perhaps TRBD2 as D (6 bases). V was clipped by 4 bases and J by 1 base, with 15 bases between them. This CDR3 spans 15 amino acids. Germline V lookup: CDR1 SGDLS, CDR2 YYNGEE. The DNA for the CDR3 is TGTGCCAGCAGCATTGGGACTCCGTCGTCCTACGAGCAGTACTTC. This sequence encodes CASSIGTPSSYEQYF.

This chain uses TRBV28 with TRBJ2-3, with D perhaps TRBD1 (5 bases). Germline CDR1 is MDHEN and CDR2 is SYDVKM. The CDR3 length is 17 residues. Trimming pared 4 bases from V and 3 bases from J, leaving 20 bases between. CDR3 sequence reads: CASSYPLLGARTDTQYF. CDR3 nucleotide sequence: TGTGCCAGCAGTTACCCTTTATTAGGGGCTAGGACAGATACGCAGTATTTT.

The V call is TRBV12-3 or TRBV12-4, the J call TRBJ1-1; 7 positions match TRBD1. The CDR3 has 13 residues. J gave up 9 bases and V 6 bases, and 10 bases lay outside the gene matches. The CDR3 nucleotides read TGTGCCAGCAGCTTACGGACGACAGGGCAAGCTTTCTTT. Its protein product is CASSLRTTGQAFF.

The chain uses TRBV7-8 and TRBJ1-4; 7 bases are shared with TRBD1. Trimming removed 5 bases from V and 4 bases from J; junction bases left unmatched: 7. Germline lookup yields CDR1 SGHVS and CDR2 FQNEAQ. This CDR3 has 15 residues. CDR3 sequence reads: CASSQTGQLNEKLFF. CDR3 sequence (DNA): TGTGCCAGCAGCCAAACGGGACAGCTTAATGAAAAACTGTTTTTT.

The CDR3 bases are TGTGCCAGCAGCAAAATGGGGGGACAGCAGGGCTATGGCTACACCTTC. Translating it yields CASSKMGGQQGYGYTF. The V gene is TRBV21-1, the J gene TRBJ1-2; TRBD1, the D gene given by the table, was not confirmed from the DNA. TRBV21-1 is reported as a pseudogene. This CDR3 has 16 amino acids.

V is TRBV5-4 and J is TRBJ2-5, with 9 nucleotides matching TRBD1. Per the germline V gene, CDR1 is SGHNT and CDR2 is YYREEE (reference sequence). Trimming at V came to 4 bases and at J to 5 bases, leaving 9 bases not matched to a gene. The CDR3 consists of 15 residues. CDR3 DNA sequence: TGTGCCAGCAGCACGATACAGGGGGCGTTGGAGACCCAGTACTTC. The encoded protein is CASSTIQGALETQYF.

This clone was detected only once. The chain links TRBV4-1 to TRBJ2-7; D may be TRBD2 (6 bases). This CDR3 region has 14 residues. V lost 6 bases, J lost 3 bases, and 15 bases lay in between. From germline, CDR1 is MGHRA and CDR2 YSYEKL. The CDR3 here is CASSQFLGGYEQYF. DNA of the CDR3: TGCGCCAGCAGTCAGTTTTTGGGAGGCTACGAGCAGTACTTC.

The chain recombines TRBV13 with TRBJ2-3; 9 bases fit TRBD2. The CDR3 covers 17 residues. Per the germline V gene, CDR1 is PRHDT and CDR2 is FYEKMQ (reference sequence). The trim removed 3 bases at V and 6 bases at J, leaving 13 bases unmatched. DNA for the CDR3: TGTGCCAGCAGCTTGCCCGGTGGCGGGGGGGCCGTCGATACGCAGTATTTT. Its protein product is CASSLPGGGGAVDTQYF.

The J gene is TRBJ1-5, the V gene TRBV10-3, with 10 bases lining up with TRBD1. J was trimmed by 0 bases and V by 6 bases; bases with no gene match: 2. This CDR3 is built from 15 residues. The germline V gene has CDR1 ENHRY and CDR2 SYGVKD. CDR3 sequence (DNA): TGTGCCATCAGAGGACAGGGGGATAGCAATCAGCCCCAGCATTTT. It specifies CAIRGQGDSNQPQHF.

CDR3 coding DNA: TGTGCCAGCAGTTACCGAACAGTGAACACTGAAGCTTTCTTT. Protein product: CASSYRTVNTEAFF. This chain connects TRBV6-5 to TRBJ1-1; D call uncertain. This CDR3 region has 14 residues. Germline CDR1 MNHEY, CDR2 SVGAGI. Trimming took 2 bases from V and 0 from J, leaving 7 bases between them.

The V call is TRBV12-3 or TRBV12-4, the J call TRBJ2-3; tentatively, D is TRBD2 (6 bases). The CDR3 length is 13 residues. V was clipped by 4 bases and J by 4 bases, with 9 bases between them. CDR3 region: CASSSTRPDTQYF. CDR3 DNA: TGTGCCAGCAGTTCGACTAGGCCAGATACGCAGTATTTT.

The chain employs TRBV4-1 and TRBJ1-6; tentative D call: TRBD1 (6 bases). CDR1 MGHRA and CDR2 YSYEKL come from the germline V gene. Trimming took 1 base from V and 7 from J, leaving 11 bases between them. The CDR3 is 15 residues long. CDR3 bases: TGCGCCAGCAGCCAAGCTGCAGGACAGAATTCACCCCTCCACTTT. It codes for CASSQAAGQNSPLHF.

CDR3 DNA: TGTGCCAGCAGCTTACCGGGGGGGACTTGGAATGAGCAGTTCTTC. This gives the protein CASSLPGGTWNEQFF. J is TRBJ2-1 and V is TRBV11-1, with 8 nucleotides matching TRBD2. With V trimmed by 2 bases and J by 7 bases, 7 bases remained unmatched. Germline lookup yields CDR1 SGHAT and CDR2 FQDESV (reference sequence). This CDR3 contains 15 residues.

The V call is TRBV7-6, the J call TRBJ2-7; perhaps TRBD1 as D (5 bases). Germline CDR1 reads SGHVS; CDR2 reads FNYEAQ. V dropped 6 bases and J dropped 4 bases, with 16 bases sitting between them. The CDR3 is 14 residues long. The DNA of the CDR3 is TGTGCCAGCAGTTTGGGCCAGGGTCTATACGAGCAGTACTTC. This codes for CASSLGQGLYEQYF.

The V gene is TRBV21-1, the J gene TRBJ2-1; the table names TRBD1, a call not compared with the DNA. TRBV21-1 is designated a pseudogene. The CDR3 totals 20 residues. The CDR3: CASSKLPGQGTKGGYNEQFF. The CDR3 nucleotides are TGTGCCAGCAGCAAGCTTCCGGGACAGGGGACGAAAGGAGGTTACAATGAGCAGTTCTTC.

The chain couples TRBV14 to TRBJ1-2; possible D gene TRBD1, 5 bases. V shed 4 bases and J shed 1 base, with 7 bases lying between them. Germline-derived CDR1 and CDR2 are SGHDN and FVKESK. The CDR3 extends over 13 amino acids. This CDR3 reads CASSPGNNYGYTF. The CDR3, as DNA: TGTGCCAGCAGCCCAGGGAATAACTATGGCTACACCTTC.

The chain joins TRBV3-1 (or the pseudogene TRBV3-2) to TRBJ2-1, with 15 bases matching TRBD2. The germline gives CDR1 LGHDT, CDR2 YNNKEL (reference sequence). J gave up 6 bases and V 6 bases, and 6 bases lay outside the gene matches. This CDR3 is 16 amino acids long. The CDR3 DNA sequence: TGTGCCAGCAGATGGACTAGCGGGGGGGCCGGCAATGAGCAGTTCTTC. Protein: CASRWTSGGAGNEQFF.

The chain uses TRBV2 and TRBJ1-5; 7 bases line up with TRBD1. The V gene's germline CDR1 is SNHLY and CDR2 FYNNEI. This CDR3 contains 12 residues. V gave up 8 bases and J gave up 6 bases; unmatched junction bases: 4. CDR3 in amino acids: CASGQEGQPQHF. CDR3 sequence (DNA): TGTGCCAGCGGACAGGAGGGTCAGCCCCAGCATTTT. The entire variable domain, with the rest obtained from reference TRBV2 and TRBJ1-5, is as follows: EPEVTQTPSHQVTQMGQEVILRCVPISNHLYFYWYRQILGQKVEFLVSFYNNEISEKSEIFDDQFSVERPDGSNFTLKIRSTKLEDSAMYFCASGQEGQPQHFGDGTRLSIL.

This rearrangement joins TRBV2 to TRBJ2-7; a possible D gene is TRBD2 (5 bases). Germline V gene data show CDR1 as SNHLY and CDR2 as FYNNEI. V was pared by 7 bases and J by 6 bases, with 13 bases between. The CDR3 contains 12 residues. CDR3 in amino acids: CASTRTPGEQYF. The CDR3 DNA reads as TGTGCCAGCACCCGGACTCCTGGCGAGCAGTACTTC. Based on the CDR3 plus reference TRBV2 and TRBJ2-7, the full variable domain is EPEVTQTPSHQVTQMGQEVILRCVPISNHLYFYWYRQILGQKVEFLVSFYNNEISEKSEIFDDQFSVERPDGSNFTLKIRSTKLEDSAMYFCASTRTPGEQYFGPGTRLTVT.

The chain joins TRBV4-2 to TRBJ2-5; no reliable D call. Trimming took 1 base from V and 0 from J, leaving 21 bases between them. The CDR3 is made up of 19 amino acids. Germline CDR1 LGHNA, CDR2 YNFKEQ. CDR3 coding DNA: TGTGCCAGCAGCCAAGTAGTCAGGTCCACTCTCGTTTACCAAGAGACCCAGTACTTC. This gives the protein CASSQVVRSTLVYQETQYF.

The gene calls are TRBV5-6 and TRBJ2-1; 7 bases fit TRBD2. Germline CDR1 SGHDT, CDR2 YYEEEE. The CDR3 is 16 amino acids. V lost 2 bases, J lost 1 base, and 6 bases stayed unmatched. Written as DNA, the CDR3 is TGTGCCAGCAGCTTCGGCGGGGGTCTATCCTACAATGAGCAGTTCTTC. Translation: CASSFGGGLSYNEQFF.

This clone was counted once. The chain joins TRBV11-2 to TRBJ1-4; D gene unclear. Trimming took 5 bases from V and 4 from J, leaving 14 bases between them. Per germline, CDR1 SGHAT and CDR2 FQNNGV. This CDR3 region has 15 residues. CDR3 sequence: CASSEIYSYNEKLFF. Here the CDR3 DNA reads TGTGCCAGCAGCGAAATATACAGTTATAATGAAAAACTGTTTTTT. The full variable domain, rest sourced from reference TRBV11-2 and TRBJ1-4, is EAGVAQSPRYKIIEKRQSVAFWCNPISGHATLYWYQQILGQGPKLLIQFQNNGVVDDSQLPKDRFSAERLKGVDSTLKIQPAKLEDSAVYLCASSEIYSYNEKLFFGSGTQLSVL.

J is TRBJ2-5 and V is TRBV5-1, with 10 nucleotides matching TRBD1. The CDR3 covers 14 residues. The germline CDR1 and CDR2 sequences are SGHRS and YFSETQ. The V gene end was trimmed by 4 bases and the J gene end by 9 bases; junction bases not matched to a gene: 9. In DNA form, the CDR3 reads TGCGCCAGCAGCACCGGACACGGACAGGGGGCCCAGTACTTC. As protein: CASSTGHGQGAQYF.

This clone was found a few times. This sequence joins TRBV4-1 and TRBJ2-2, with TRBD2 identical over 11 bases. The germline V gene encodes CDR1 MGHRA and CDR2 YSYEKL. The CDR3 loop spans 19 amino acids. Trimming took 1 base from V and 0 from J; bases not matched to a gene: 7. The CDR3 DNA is TGCGCCAGCAGCCAAGGAGGCCTAGCGGGGGGACCGAACACCGGGGAGCTGTTTTTT. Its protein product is CASSQGGLAGGPNTGELFF.

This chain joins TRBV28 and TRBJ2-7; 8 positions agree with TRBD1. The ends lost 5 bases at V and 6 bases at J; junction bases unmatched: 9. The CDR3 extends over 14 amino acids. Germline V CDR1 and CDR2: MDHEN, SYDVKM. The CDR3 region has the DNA TGTGCCAGCAGTATATCACAGGGGGACTGCGAGCAGTACTTC. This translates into CASSISQGDCEQYF. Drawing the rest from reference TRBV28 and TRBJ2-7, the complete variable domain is DVKVTQSSRYLVKRTGEKVFLECVQDMDHENMFWYRQDPGLGLRLIYFSYDVKMKEKGDIPEGYSVSREKKERFSLILESASTNQTSMYLCASSISQGDCEQYFGPGTRLTVT.

CDR3 protein: CASSLGRGRKANEKLFF. CDR3 coding DNA: TGTGCCAGCAGCTTAGGAAGGGGGCGCAAGGCTAATGAAAAACTGTTTTTT. This chain links TRBV11-2 with TRBJ1-4; 7 bases are a match to TRBD1. V dropped 1 base and J dropped 3; count of bases not matched to a gene: 8. This CDR3 contains 17 residues. The V gene's germline CDR1 is SGHAT and CDR2 FQNNGV. Variable domain in full (rest from reference TRBV11-2 and TRBJ1-4): EAGVAQSPRYKIIEKRQSVAFWCNPISGHATLYWYQQILGQGPKLLIQFQNNGVVDDSQLPKDRFSAERLKGVDSTLKIQPAKLEDSAVYLCASSLGRGRKANEKLFFGSGTQLSVL.

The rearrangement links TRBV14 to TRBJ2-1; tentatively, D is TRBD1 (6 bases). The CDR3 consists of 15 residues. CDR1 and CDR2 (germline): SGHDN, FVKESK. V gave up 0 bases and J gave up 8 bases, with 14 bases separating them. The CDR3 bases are TGTGCCAGCAGCCAAGATCTGGGGGCGGAGGATGAGCAGTTCTTC. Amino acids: CASSQDLGAEDEQFF. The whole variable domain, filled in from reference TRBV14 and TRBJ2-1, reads EAGVTQFPSHSVIEKGQTVTLRCDPISGHDNLYWYRRVMGKEIKFLLHFVKESKQDESGMPNNRFLAERTGGTYSTLKVQPAELEDSGVYFCASSQDLGAEDEQFFGPGTRLTVL.

In nucleotides, the CDR3 is TGTGCCAGCAGCTCGAACAGGGGGAACGGCTCACCCCTCCACTTT. It translates to CASSSNRGNGSPLHF. The V call is TRBV7-9, the J call TRBJ1-6; 8 positions match TRBD1. The CDR3 has 15 amino acids. Trimming took 4 bases from V and 10 from J; bases not matched to a gene: 9. Germline CDR1 and CDR2: SEHNR and FQNEAQ (reference sequence).